Listed below are T cell receptor beta chains from one sample, sequenced in a study of cytomegalovirus exposure and HLA in healthy donors. Assay: immunoSEQ multiplex PCR; the TCRdb copy retains only in-frame clones and omits some. The sample contains about 170,000 clones, around nine tenths of which appear only once. Sequencing was done on a sample of PBMCs. These receptors were collected from a man aged 18-30 years in good health and CMV-seropositive. The CDR3 runs from the conserved cysteine through the conserved F or W. A D gene is named only where the DNA matches it firmly. Rows may omit the clone size; those that give it use once, few, many or a size class.

v_gene: TRBV28; d_gene: TRBD1; j_gene: TRBJ1-2; abundance: .; CDR3aa: CASRSPGQFYGYTF; CDR3nt: TGTGCCAGCAGGAGCCCGGGACAGTTCTATGGCTACACCTTC
v_gene: TRBV15; d_gene: .; j_gene: TRBJ2-1; abundance: .; CDR3aa: CATSRGTGVPSHNEQFF; CDR3nt: TGTGCCACCAGCAGAGGGACGGGGGTCCCCAGCCACAATGAGCAGTTCTTC
v_gene: TRBV13; d_gene: .; j_gene: TRBJ1-1; abundance: .; CDR3aa: CASSFPEETEAFF; CDR3nt: TGTGCCAGCAGCTTTCCTGAAGAGACTGAAGCTTTCTTT
v_gene: TRBV6-1; d_gene: .; j_gene: TRBJ1-6; abundance: .; CDR3aa: CASSEAPGLIWDSPLHF; CDR3nt: TGTGCCAGCAGTGAAGCGCCGGGACTGATTTGGGATTCACCCCTCCACTTT
v_gene: TRBV5-1; d_gene: TRBD1; j_gene: TRBJ2-1; abundance: .; CDR3aa: CASSQRTGTPDNEQFF; CDR3nt: TGCGCCAGCAGCCAACGGACAGGGACCCCCGACAATGAGCAGTTCTTC
v_gene: TRBV5-5; d_gene: .; j_gene: TRBJ1-5; abundance: .; CDR3aa: CASSPRQVTTNQPQHF; CDR3nt: TGTGCCAGCAGCCCCCGACAGGTTACCACCAATCAGCCCCAGCATTTT
v_gene: TRBV9; d_gene: TRBD1; j_gene: TRBJ2-2; abundance: few; CDR3aa: CASSAGTAYTGELFF; CDR3nt: TGTGCCAGCAGCGCCGGGACAGCATACACCGGGGAGCTGTTTTTT
v_gene: TRBV5-1; d_gene: TRBD1; j_gene: TRBJ2-7; abundance: .; CDR3aa: CASSLWTGYEQYF; CDR3nt: TGCGCCAGCAGCTTGTGGACAGGCTACGAGCAGTACTTC
v_gene: TRBV5-4; d_gene: TRBD1; j_gene: TRBJ2-5; abundance: .; CDR3aa: CASSNRQGAETQYF; CDR3nt: TGTGCCAGCAGCAATCGACAGGGGGCCGAGACCCAGTACTTC
v_gene: TRBV4-2; d_gene: TRBD1; j_gene: TRBJ2-1; abundance: .; CDR3aa: CASSPTDRGDEQFF; CDR3nt: TGTGCCAGCAGCCCCACGGACAGGGGCGATGAGCAGTTCTTC
v_gene: TRBV18; d_gene: TRBD2; j_gene: TRBJ2-7; abundance: .; CDR3aa: CASSPEGLAGVPYEQYF; CDR3nt: TGTGCCAGCTCCCCTGAGGGGCTAGCGGGAGTCCCCTACGAGCAGTACTTC
v_gene: TRBV7-8; d_gene: .; j_gene: TRBJ2-7; abundance: .; CDR3aa: CASSLLPGEGYEQYF; CDR3nt: TGTGCCAGCAGCTTACTCCCAGGGGAGGGGTACGAGCAGTACTTC
v_gene: TRBV5-4; d_gene: TRBD2; j_gene: TRBJ2-3; abundance: .; CDR3aa: CASSVKVGTSGTDTQYF; CDR3nt: TGTGCCAGCAGCGTCAAGGTAGGGACTAGCGGCACAGATACGCAGTATTTT
v_gene: TRBV5-6; d_gene: TRBD2; j_gene: TRBJ2-3; abundance: .; CDR3aa: CASSSGLAGRTDTQYF; CDR3nt: TGTGCCAGCAGTTCGGGACTAGCGGGCCGAACAGATACGCAGTATTTT
v_gene: TRBV5-6; d_gene: .; j_gene: TRBJ2-3; abundance: .; CDR3aa: CASSARLRGDTQYF; CDR3nt: TGTGCCAGCAGCGCACGACTCCGAGGGGATACGCAGTATTTT
v_gene: TRBV5-8; d_gene: .; j_gene: TRBJ2-5; abundance: .; CDR3aa: CATHQQTIQETQYF; CDR3nt: TGTGCCACCCACCAACAGACTATCCAAGAGACCCAGTACTTC
v_gene: TRBV9; d_gene: TRBD2; j_gene: TRBJ2-1; abundance: .; CDR3aa: CASAGTSGRREQFF; CDR3nt: TGTGCCAGCGCCGGGACTAGCGGGAGACGAGAGCAGTTCTTC
v_gene: TRBV2; d_gene: .; j_gene: TRBJ1-1; abundance: .; CDR3aa: CASSYTGSIQAFF; CDR3nt: TGTGCCAGCAGTTATACAGGGAGTATACAAGCTTTCTTT
v_gene: TRBV7-9; d_gene: TRBD1; j_gene: TRBJ2-3; abundance: .; CDR3aa: CAYRGDTQYF; CDR3nt: TGTGCCTACAGGGGGGATACGCAGTATTTT
v_gene: TRBV11-2; d_gene: TRBD2; j_gene: TRBJ2-1; abundance: .; CDR3aa: CASSPLAGGDDYNEQFF; CDR3nt: TGTGCCAGCAGCCCTTTGGCGGGAGGCGATGATTACAATGAGCAGTTCTTC
v_gene: TRBV7-9; d_gene: .; j_gene: TRBJ1-2; abundance: .; CDR3aa: CASSLVSGVDYGYTF; CDR3nt: TGTGCCAGCAGCTTAGTTTCCGGGGTTGACTATGGCTACACCTTC
v_gene: TRBV28; d_gene: TRBD1; j_gene: TRBJ2-7; abundance: .; CDR3aa: CASSRPDRGQEQYF; CDR3nt: TGTGCCAGCAGTCGACCAGACAGGGGTCAAGAGCAGTACTTC
v_gene: TRBV18; d_gene: .; j_gene: TRBJ1-2; abundance: .; CDR3aa: CASSPRTETYGYTF; CDR3nt: TGTGCCAGCTCACCTCGGACAGAAACCTATGGCTACACCTTC
v_gene: TRBV27; d_gene: TRBD2; j_gene: TRBJ2-3; abundance: .; CDR3aa: CASSLFSGRYTDTQYF; CDR3nt: TGTGCCAGCAGTTTATTTAGCGGGAGATATACAGATACGCAGTATTTT
v_gene: TRBV6-5; d_gene: .; j_gene: TRBJ2-3; abundance: .; CDR3aa: CASSYGPGTDTQYF; CDR3nt: TGTGCCAGCAGTTACGGGCCAGGCACAGATACGCAGTATTTT
v_gene: TRBV6-5; d_gene: TRBD1; j_gene: TRBJ2-7; abundance: .; CDR3aa: CASRPGQGLYEQYF; CDR3nt: TGTGCCAGCAGGCCCGGACAGGGTCTCTACGAGCAGTACTTC
v_gene: TRBV6-5; d_gene: .; j_gene: TRBJ2-1; abundance: .; CDR3aa: CASSRPSRGDNEQFF; CDR3nt: TGTGCCAGCAGTAGACCTTCCAGGGGCGACAATGAGCAGTTCTTC
v_gene: TRBV10-3; d_gene: TRBD2; j_gene: TRBJ2-7; abundance: .; CDR3aa: CAIRTSGGFYEQYF; CDR3nt: TGTGCCATCAGGACTAGCGGGGGTTTCTACGAGCAGTACTTC
v_gene: TRBV18; d_gene: TRBD1; j_gene: TRBJ2-7; abundance: .; CDR3aa: CASSPGDSLTEQYF; CDR3nt: TGTGCCAGCTCACCAGGGGACAGCCTCACCGAGCAGTACTTC
v_gene: TRBV7-8; d_gene: TRBD2; j_gene: TRBJ2-1; abundance: .; CDR3aa: CASSQPGLAGLNEQFF; CDR3nt: TGTGCCAGCAGTCAGCCGGGACTAGCGGGACTAAATGAGCAGTTCTTC
v_gene: TRBV7-9; d_gene: .; j_gene: TRBJ1-2; abundance: .; CDR3aa: CASTQRGGFGGYTF; CDR3nt: TGTGCCAGCACCCAGCGAGGGGGTTTCGGTGGCTACACCTTC
v_gene: TRBV25-1; d_gene: TRBD2; j_gene: TRBJ2-5; abundance: .; CDR3aa: CASSEAGGLETQYF; CDR3nt: TGTGCCAGCAGTGAGGCGGGGGGTCTAGAGACCCAGTACTTC
v_gene: TRBV28; d_gene: .; j_gene: TRBJ2-1; abundance: .; CDR3aa: CASSFQGNEQFF; CDR3nt: TGTGCCAGCAGTTTCCAGGGGAATGAGCAGTTCTTC
v_gene: TRBV6-4; d_gene: .; j_gene: TRBJ2-3; abundance: .; CDR3aa: CASCEVAGACDTQYF; CDR3nt: TGTGCCAGCTGTGAGGTGGCGGGGGCTTGCGATACGCAGTATTTT
v_gene: TRBV7-2; d_gene: TRBD1; j_gene: TRBJ1-2; abundance: .; CDR3aa: CASSSQGALAGAYGYTF; CDR3nt: TGTGCCAGCAGCTCACAGGGGGCTTTAGCCGGGGCCTATGGCTACACCTTC
v_gene: TRBV7-3; d_gene: .; j_gene: TRBJ2-3; abundance: .; CDR3aa: CASSLNGQGRTDTQYF; CDR3nt: TGTGCCAGCAGCTTAAATGGTCAGGGCCGCACAGATACGCAGTATTTT
v_gene: TRBV14; d_gene: .; j_gene: TRBJ2-7; abundance: .; CDR3aa: CASSQAGLEQYF; CDR3nt: TGTGCCAGCAGCCAAGCTGGGCTCGAGCAGTACTTC
v_gene: TRBV25-1; d_gene: .; j_gene: TRBJ2-1; abundance: once; CDR3aa: CASSELNEQFF; CDR3nt: TGTGCCAGCAGTGAACTCAATGAGCAGTTCTTC
v_gene: TRBV6-5; d_gene: .; j_gene: TRBJ1-1; abundance: .; CDR3aa: CASSYSEAAEAFF; CDR3nt: TGTGCCAGCAGTTACTCTGAGGCCGCTGAAGCTTTCTTT
v_gene: TRBV7-2; d_gene: TRBD2; j_gene: TRBJ2-1; abundance: .; CDR3aa: CASSLQSGGLYNEQFF; CDR3nt: TGTGCCAGCAGCCTACAAAGCGGGGGCCTCTACAATGAGCAGTTCTTC
v_gene: TRBV2; d_gene: .; j_gene: TRBJ2-3; abundance: .; CDR3aa: CASGGGRGGTDTQYF; CDR3nt: TGTGCCAGCGGTGGGGGGCGAGGGGGCACAGATACGCAGTATTTT
v_gene: TRBV5-8; d_gene: TRBD1; j_gene: TRBJ2-1; abundance: .; CDR3aa: CASSTGTGGPYNEQFF; CDR3nt: TGTGCCAGCAGCACCGGGACAGGGGGCCCCTACAATGAGCAGTTCTTC
v_gene: TRBV5-4; d_gene: .; j_gene: TRBJ2-7; abundance: .; CDR3aa: CASSPPGLSPGLSEQYF; CDR3nt: TGTGCCAGCAGCCCCCCGGGACTTTCCCCTGGCTTATCCGAGCAGTACTTC
v_gene: TRBV9; d_gene: TRBD1; j_gene: TRBJ1-1; abundance: .; CDR3aa: CASSVWDRGQTEAFF; CDR3nt: TGTGCCAGCAGCGTATGGGACAGGGGGCAAACTGAAGCTTTCTTT
v_gene: TRBV7-3; d_gene: TRBD2; j_gene: TRBJ2-1; abundance: .; CDR3aa: CASSPRGSGTFSYNEQFF; CDR3nt: TGTGCCAGCAGCCCTCGGGGTAGCGGGACCTTCTCCTACAATGAGCAGTTCTTC
v_gene: TRBV4-1; d_gene: .; j_gene: TRBJ1-6; abundance: .; CDR3aa: CASSHRQATDSPLHF; CDR3nt: TGCGCCAGCAGCCACAGACAGGCGACGGACTCACCCCTCCACTTT